The 20 T cell receptor beta chains listed next were all sequenced from one sample in a study of monozygotic twins with inflammatory bowel disease. TCRdb reprocessed the 5' RACE reads and stores each CDR3 protein as one record, lacking DNA. The sample table includes over 110,000 distinct CDR3 sequences. Sequencing was performed on blood. The receptors were sampled from a human donor with ulcerative colitis or Crohn's disease, or a healthy co-twin of an affected twin (not recorded which).

The chain carries TRBV5-1 and TRBJ2-7. The germline gives CDR1 SGHRS, CDR2 YFSETQ. The CDR3 spans 13 residues. CDR3 amino acids: CASSLDTYYEQYF.

The CDR3 sequence is CASHYPGLTKSSSYNEQFF. The chain couples TRBV5-1 to TRBJ2-1; the D call of TRBD2 rests on TCRdb alone, since no DNA is present to check it. Germline CDR1 is SGHRS and CDR2 is YFSETQ. The CDR3 contains 19 residues. Based on the CDR3 plus reference TRBV5-1 and TRBJ2-1, the full variable domain is KAGVTQTPRYLIKTRGQQVTLSCSPISGHRSVSWYQQTPGQGLQFLFEYFSETQRNKGNFPGRFSGRQFSNSRSEMNVSTLELGDSALYLCASHYPGLTKSSSYNEQFFGPGTRLTVL.

The chain recombines TRBV5-6 with TRBJ1-2; without DNA, the TCRdb call of TRBD1 cannot be checked. Germline V gene data show CDR1 as SGHDT and CDR2 as YYEEEE. The CDR3 totals 14 residues. The CDR3: CASSRDRGRYGYTF.

The chain has TRBV7-9 and TRBJ2-7; TCRdb reports TRBD1, a call that lacks DNA to check it against. The germline V gene has CDR1 SEHNR and CDR2 FQNEAQ (reference sequence). The CDR3 has 15 amino acids. The CDR3 here is CASNNYGQGADEQYF.

The chain couples TRBV11-2 to TRBJ2-7; TCRdb's D call, TRBD1, is unchecked because there is no DNA. The CDR3 contains 15 residues. The germline CDR1 and CDR2 sequences are SGHAT and FQNNGV. This CDR3 is CASSHVQGSSYEQYF.

This chain uses TRBV20-1 with TRBJ1-6. This CDR3 spans 11 amino acids. The V gene's germline CDR1 is DFQATT and CDR2 SNEGSKA (reference sequence). The CDR3 loop is CSARDPSPLHF.

The chain links TRBV20-1 to TRBJ1-5. The CDR3 extends over 15 amino acids. Germline V gene data show CDR1 as DFQATT and CDR2 as SNEGSKA (reference sequence). The CDR3 loop reads CSARAEGRKNQPQHF.

V is TRBV30 and J is TRBJ2-1; TCRdb's D gene call, TRBD2, goes unchecked for lack of DNA. The CDR3 totals 15 residues. CDR1 and CDR2 (germline): GTSNPN, SVGIG (reference sequence). The CDR3 loop is CAWTSKSGGYNEQFF.

The gene calls are TRBV7-2 and TRBJ1-5; TCRdb designates TRBD1, a call that cannot be tested without DNA. Per the germline V gene, CDR1 is SGHTA and CDR2 is FQGNSA. This CDR3 has 16 amino acids. This chain's CDR3 is CASSLGSGISNQPQHF.

V usage is TRBV7-6 and J usage is TRBJ2-1; TCRdb outputs TRBD2, but without DNA this stays unchecked. Germline CDR1 and CDR2: SGHVS and FNYEAQ. There are 17 residues in the CDR3. CDR3 loop: CASSLGSTSGGGDEQFF.

The rearrangement uses TRBV5-1 and TRBJ2-3; the TCRdb D gene call, TRBD1, has no DNA to confirm it. The CDR3 loop spans 17 amino acids. The germline V gene encodes CDR1 SGHRS and CDR2 YFSETQ. The CDR3 spells CASSSRQGNVQAIAQYF.

The V and J genes are TRBV12-5 and TRBJ1-1. Germline lookup yields CDR1 LGHNT and CDR2 FRNRAP. The CDR3 consists of 12 residues. The CDR3 reads CASGLERAEAFF.

The rearrangement joins TRBV5-1 to TRBJ2-3; TCRdb outputs TRBD2, but without DNA this stays unchecked. CDR1 SGHRS and CDR2 YFSETQ come from the germline V gene. This CDR3 has 17 residues. The CDR3 loop reads CASSLVASGASTDTQYF.

This CDR3 reads CASSQDRGGVEKLFF. This chain connects TRBV4-3 to TRBJ1-4. The germline V gene encodes CDR1 LGHNA and CDR2 YSLEER. The CDR3 runs 15 residues.

The J gene is TRBJ1-2, the V gene TRBV15; TCRdb calls TRBD1, which cannot be checked without DNA. CDR3 length: 17 residues. Germline V CDR1 and CDR2: LNHNV, YYDKDF (reference sequence). CDR3 in amino acids: CATSRDRFTGGNYGYTF.

The rearrangement uses TRBV5-6 and TRBJ2-3; TCRdb's D call of TRBD1 is untestable without DNA. The CDR3 totals 17 residues. Per germline, CDR1 SGHDT and CDR2 YYEEEE. The CDR3 loop is CASSLQRGGAGTDTQYF.

The chain couples TRBV20-1 to TRBJ1-5; absent DNA, TCRdb's TRBD1 call cannot be checked. CDR1 is DFQATT, CDR2 SNEGSKA, per germline (reference sequence). The length of the CDR3 is 15 residues. The CDR3 reads CSASRGALGNQPQHF.

V is TRBV7-8 and J is TRBJ2-7. CDR1 and CDR2 from the germline V gene are SGHVS and FQNEAQ. This CDR3 contains 14 residues. CDR3 in amino acids: CASSLVTWSYEQYF.

The chain uses TRBV6-6 and TRBJ2-1; checking the TCRdb D call of TRBD1 is not possible without DNA. The germline gives CDR1 MNHNY, CDR2 SVGAGI (reference sequence). The CDR3 runs 13 residues. The CDR3 loop reads CASEGQKGYEQFF.

J is TRBJ1-6 and V is TRBV20-1; the TCRdb call, TRBD1, lacks DNA for checking. The CDR3 totals 16 residues. Germline-derived CDR1 and CDR2 are DFQATT and SNEGSKA (reference sequence). Here the CDR3 reads CSAHRRAGSYNSPLHF.